The sequence of this T cell receptor beta chain was determined in a study of identical twins. Germline loops: CDR1 DFQATT, CDR2 SNEGSKA (reference sequence). The V end was cut by 1 base, the J end by 3 bases, with 10 bases between. CDR3 length: 13 amino acids. TCRdb fed the 5' RACE reads into MiXCR, producing one record per CDR3 protein. Here the sample spans about 1.7 million distinct CDR3 sequences, around a third being singletons. This TCR was recovered from a newborn girl in good health. Sample: cord blood. This chain joins TRBV20-1 and TRBJ2-7; no clear D. CDR3 in amino acids: CSARVLRDYEQYF. In nucleotides, the CDR3 is TGCAGTGCTAGAGTGTTGCGAGACTACGAGCAGTACTTC.